A selection of T cell receptor beta chains follows, all from one sample in a study of T-cell reconstitution after alpha-beta-depleted transplantation in children. TCRdb redid the calling of the PCR reads with MiXCR, one entry per CDR3 protein. The table includes fewer than 1 million distinct CDR3 sequences, 15% to 20% detected once. The sequencing here drew on PBMCs, mostly from graft donor cells, taken 360 days after TCRalphabeta/CD19-depleted stem cell transplant. The receptors were gathered from a male patient aged 10-17 years who had a stem cell transplant for acute lymphoblastic leukemia, so the T cells may come from the graft donor. Each CDR3 is given with its conserved first and last residue. A D gene is named only where the DNA matches it firmly. Clone size, where shown, is once, few, many, or a class for clones that have expanded.

v_call	j_call	clone_size	d_call	cdr3_nt	cdr3_aa
TRBV27	TRBJ2-3	few	TRBD2	TGTGCCAGCAGCTGGGGACTAGCGGGAGTTGGAAATACGCAGTATTTT	CASSWGLAGVGNTQYF
TRBV7-9	TRBJ2-7	few	.	TGTGCCACGGGGGTCGGGACGTCCTCCTACGAGCAGTACTTC	CATGVGTSSYEQYF
TRBV4-1	TRBJ2-1	many	.	TGCGCCAGCAGCCAGACTCTGCGCTCGGGGCTCGGCTACAATGAGCAGTTCTTC	CASSQTLRSGLGYNEQFF
TRBV12-3/TRBV12-4	TRBJ2-1	.	TRBD2	TGTGCCAGCACCTGGCGGACTAGCGGCTACAATGAGCAGTTCTTC	CASTWRTSGYNEQFF
TRBV9	TRBJ2-7	few	.	TGTGCCAGCAGCCCACCGGCCTCAGGGGTCTCCTACGAGCAGTACTTC	CASSPPASGVSYEQYF
TRBV5-1	TRBJ2-7	many	TRBD2	TGCGCCAGCAGCTTTTTAACTAGCGGAAACTACGAGCAGTACTTC	CASSFLTSGNYEQYF
TRBV4-1	TRBJ2-1	.	.	TGCGCCAGCAGCCAGTCGGACATTTTCGGTGAGCAGTTCTTC	CASSQSDIFGEQFF
TRBV29-1	TRBJ2-7	many	.	TGCAGCGTTGTGGCAGGTCTCTCCTACGAGCAGTACTTC	CSVVAGLSYEQYF
TRBV12-3/TRBV12-4	TRBJ2-1	.	.	TGTGCCAGCAGTTCCCGGACCGTGGGGGCTTTTAATGAGCAGTTCTTC	CASSSRTVGAFNEQFF
TRBV13	TRBJ2-5	.	.	TGTGCCAGCAGCTTAGCTAGGGGCGCGGGGCAAGAGACCCAGTACTTC	CASSLARGAGQETQYF
TRBV20-1	TRBJ2-2	.	.	TGCAGTGCTAGACTGGGCCTAGGGGGGAACACCGGGGAGCTGTTTTTT	CSARLGLGGNTGELFF
TRBV10-2	TRBJ2-5	.	TRBD2	TGCGCCAGCAGTGAGTCGGCGGGAGGGCCAGGAGAGACCCAGTACTTC	CASSESAGGPGETQYF
TRBV29-1	TRBJ1-1	few	.	TGCAGCCTTAAGGTGGGACTGAACACTGAAGCTTTCTTT	CSLKVGLNTEAFF
TRBV11-2	TRBJ2-7	.	TRBD1	TGTGCCAGCAGCTTCCCGGGACAGGGTGGCGAGCAGTACTTC	CASSFPGQGGEQYF
TRBV7-2	TRBJ2-3	few	TRBD2	TGTGCCAGCAGCAGCCAACCGGGACTAGGGACAGATACGCAGTATTTT	CASSSQPGLGTDTQYF
TRBV11-2	TRBJ2-2	.	TRBD2	TGTGCCAGCAGCTTAGATCCTTCCTGGACTAGCCTGACCGGGGAGCTGTTTTTT	CASSLDPSWTSLTGELFF
TRBV5-1	TRBJ2-7	.	.	TGCGCCAGCAGTCGTAGACAGGAACTCTACGAGCAGTACTTC	CASSRRQELYEQYF
TRBV24-1	TRBJ2-3	.	.	TGTGCCACCAGTGATTCAGGGCGCCCCAGCACAGATACGCAGTATTTT	CATSDSGRPSTDTQYF
TRBV3-1	TRBJ2-5	.	.	TGTGCCAGCAGCCAAGGAACAGGCGGTTGGGAGACCCAGTACTTC	CASSQGTGGWETQYF
TRBV7-8	TRBJ2-4	few	TRBD2	TGTGCCAGCAGCTTAGGACTAGCGGGAGTTGCCAAAAACATTCAGTACTTC	CASSLGLAGVAKNIQYF
TRBV15	TRBJ2-1	many	TRBD1	TGTGCCACCAGGACGGACAGGGAACCCTACAATGAGCAGTTCTTC	CATRTDREPYNEQFF
TRBV21-1	TRBJ2-7	many	.	TGTGCCAGCAGCAAAGTTGACAGGAATTTACACTTGGAAGCCTACGAGCAGTACTTC	CASSKVDRNLHLEAYEQYF
TRBV14	TRBJ2-3	few	.	TGTGCCAGCAGCCCTAATAGATACCAGTTCCGCACAGATACGCAGTATTTT	CASSPNRYQFRTDTQYF
TRBV28	TRBJ2-3	many	TRBD2	TGTGCCAGCAGACCAGGGGGCGGACTAGCGGGAAGCGATACGCAGTATTTT	CASRPGGGLAGSDTQYF
TRBV28	TRBJ2-7	many	.	TGTGCCAGCAGTCGATACGAGCAGTACTTC	CASSRYEQYF